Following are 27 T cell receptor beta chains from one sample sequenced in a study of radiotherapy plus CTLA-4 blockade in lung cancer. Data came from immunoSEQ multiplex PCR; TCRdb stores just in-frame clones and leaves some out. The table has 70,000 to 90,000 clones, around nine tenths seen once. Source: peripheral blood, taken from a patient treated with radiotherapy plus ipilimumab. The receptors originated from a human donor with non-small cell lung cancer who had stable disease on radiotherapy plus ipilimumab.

CDR3 loop: CASSYSGTVNEKLFF. The CDR3 DNA reads as TGTGCCAGCAGTTACTCGGGGACAGTTAATGAAAAACTGTTTTTT. The chain employs TRBV6-5 and TRBJ1-4; 7 bases are a match to TRBD1. The CDR3 length is 15 residues. Germline V lookup: CDR1 MNHEY, CDR2 SVGAGI. V gave up 0 bases and J gave up 4 bases; unmatched junction bases: 2.

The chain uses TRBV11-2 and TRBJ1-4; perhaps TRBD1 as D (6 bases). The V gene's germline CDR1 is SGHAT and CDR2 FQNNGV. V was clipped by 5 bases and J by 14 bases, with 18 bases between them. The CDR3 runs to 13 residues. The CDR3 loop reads CASSPKAGVNLFF. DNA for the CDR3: TGTGCCAGCAGCCCAAAGGCAGGGGTGAACCTGTTTTTT.

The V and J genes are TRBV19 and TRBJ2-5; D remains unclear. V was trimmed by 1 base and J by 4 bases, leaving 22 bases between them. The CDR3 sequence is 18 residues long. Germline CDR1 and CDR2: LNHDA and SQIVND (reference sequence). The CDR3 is CASSIGASAGPWRETQYF. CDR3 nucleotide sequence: TGTGCCAGTAGTATAGGGGCCAGTGCAGGACCCTGGAGAGAGACCCAGTACTTC.

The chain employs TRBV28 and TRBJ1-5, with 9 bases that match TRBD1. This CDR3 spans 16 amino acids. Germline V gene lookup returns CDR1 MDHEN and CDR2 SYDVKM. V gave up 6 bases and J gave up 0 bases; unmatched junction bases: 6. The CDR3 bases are TGTGCCAGCAGGGACAGGGGTTCTTATAGCAATCAGCCCCAGCATTTT. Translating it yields CASRDRGSYSNQPQHF.

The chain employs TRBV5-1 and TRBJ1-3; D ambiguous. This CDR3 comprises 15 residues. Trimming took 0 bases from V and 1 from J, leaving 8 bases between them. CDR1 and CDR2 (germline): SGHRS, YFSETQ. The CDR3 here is CASSLAPFSGNTIYF. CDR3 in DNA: TGCGCCAGCAGCTTGGCACCTTTTTCTGGAAACACCATATATTTT.

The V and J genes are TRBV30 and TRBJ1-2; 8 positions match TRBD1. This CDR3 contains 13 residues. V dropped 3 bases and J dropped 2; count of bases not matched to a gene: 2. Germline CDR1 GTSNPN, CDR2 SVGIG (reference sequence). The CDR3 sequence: CAWRRTGNYGYTF. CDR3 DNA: TGTGCCTGGAGACGGACAGGGAACTATGGCTACACCTTC.

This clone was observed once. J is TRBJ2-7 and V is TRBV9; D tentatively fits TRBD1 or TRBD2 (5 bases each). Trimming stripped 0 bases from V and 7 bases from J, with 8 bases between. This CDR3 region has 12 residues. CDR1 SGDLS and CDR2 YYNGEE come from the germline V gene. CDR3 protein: CASSVGDGEQYF. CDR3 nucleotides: TGTGCCAGCAGCGTAGGGGACGGGGAGCAGTACTTC.

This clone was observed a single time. CDR3 nucleotides: TGTGCCAGTAGTATGGCCCCAGGGGGCTTAGGCTACACCTTC. Translating gives CASSMAPGGLGYTF. The chain has TRBV19 and TRBJ1-2; TRBD1 matches at 8 bases. CDR1 and CDR2 (germline): LNHDA, SQIVND (reference sequence). This CDR3 comprises 14 residues. J was trimmed by 8 bases and V by 3 bases; bases with no gene match: 8.

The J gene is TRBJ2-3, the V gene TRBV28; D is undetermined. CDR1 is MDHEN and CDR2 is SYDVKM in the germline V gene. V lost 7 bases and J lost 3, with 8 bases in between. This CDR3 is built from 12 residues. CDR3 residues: CASTSNTDTQYF. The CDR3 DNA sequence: TGTGCCAGCACTTCAAATACAGATACGCAGTATTTT.

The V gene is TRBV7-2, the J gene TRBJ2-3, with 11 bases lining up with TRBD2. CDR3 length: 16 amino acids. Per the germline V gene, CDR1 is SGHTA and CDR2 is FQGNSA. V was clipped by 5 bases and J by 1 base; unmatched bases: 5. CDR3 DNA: TGTGCCAGCAGCCGTAGCGGGGGGGGCGGCACAGATACGCAGTATTTT. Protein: CASSRSGGGGTDTQYF.

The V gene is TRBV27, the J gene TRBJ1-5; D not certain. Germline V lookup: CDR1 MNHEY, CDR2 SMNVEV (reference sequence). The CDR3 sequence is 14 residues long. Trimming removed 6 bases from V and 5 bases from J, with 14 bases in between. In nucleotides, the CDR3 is TGTGCCAGCAGAGGACTTCCTGGGGATCAGCCCCAGCATTTT. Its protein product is CASRGLPGDQPQHF.

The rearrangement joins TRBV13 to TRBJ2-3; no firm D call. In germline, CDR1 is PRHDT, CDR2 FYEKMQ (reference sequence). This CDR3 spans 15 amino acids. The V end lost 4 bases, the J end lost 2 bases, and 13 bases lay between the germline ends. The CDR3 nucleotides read TGTGCCAGCAGCTCCCTCGGGTTGTCCACAGATACGCAGTATTTT. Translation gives CASSSLGLSTDTQYF. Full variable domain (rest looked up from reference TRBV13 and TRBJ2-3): AAGVIQSPRHLIKEKRETATLKCYPIPRHDTVYWYQQGPGQDPQFLISFYEKMQSDKGSIPDRFSAQQFSDYHSELNMSSLELGDSALYFCASSSLGLSTDTQYFGPGTRLTVL.

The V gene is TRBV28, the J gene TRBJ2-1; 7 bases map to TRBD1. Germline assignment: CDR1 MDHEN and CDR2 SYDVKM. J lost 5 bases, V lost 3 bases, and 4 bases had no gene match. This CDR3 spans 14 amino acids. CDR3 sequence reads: CASSFRQGNNEQFF. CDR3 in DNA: TGTGCCAGCAGTTTTCGACAGGGAAACAATGAGCAGTTCTTC.

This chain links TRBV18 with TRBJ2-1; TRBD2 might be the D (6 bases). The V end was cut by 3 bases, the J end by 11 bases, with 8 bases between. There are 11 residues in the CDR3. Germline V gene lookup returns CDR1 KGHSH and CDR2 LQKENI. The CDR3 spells CASSPGGQQFF. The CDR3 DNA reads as TGTGCCAGCTCACCGGGGGGACAGCAGTTCTTC.

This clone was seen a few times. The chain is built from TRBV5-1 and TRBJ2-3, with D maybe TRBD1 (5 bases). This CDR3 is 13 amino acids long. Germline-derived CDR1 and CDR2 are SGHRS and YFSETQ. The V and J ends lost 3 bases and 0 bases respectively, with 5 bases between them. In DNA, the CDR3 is TGCGCCAGCAGCTGGACAAGCACAGATACGCAGTATTTT. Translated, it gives CASSWTSTDTQYF.

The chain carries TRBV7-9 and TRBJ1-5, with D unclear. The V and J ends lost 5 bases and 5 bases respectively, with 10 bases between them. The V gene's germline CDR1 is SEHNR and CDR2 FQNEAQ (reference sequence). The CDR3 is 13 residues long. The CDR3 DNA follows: TGTGCCAGCAGCACGACGGTCGATCAGCCCCAGCATTTT. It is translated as CASSTTVDQPQHF.

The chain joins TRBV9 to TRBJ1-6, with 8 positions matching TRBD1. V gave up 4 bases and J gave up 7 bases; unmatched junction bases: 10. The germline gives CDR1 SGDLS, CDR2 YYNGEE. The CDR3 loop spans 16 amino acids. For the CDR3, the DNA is TGTGCCAGCAGCTTCCGACAGGGGTGGCAAAATTCACCCCTCCACTTT. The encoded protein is CASSFRQGWQNSPLHF.

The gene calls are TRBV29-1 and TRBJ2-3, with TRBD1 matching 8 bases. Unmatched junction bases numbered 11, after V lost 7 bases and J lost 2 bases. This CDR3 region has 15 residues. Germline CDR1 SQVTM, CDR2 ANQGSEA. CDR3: CSGTGGRGPTDTQYF. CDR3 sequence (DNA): TGCAGCGGAACAGGGGGGCGGGGCCCCACAGATACGCAGTATTTT.

This CDR3 reads CASSLRLGDTGELFF. CDR3 DNA: TGTGCCAGCAGCTTAAGACTAGGGGACACCGGGGAGCTGTTTTTT. V gene TRBV7-9 combines with J gene TRBJ2-2, with D perhaps matching TRBD2 (6 bases). This CDR3 contains 15 residues. Germline V gene data show CDR1 as SEHNR and CDR2 as FQNEAQ (reference sequence). V was clipped by 2 bases and J by 3 bases, with 10 bases between them.

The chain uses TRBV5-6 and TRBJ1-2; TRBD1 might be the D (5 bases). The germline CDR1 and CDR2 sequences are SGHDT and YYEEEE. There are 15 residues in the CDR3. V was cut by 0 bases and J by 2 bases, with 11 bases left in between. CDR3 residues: CASSLVDSDNYGYTF. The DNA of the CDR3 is TGTGCCAGCAGCTTGGTAGACAGTGACAACTATGGCTACACCTTC.

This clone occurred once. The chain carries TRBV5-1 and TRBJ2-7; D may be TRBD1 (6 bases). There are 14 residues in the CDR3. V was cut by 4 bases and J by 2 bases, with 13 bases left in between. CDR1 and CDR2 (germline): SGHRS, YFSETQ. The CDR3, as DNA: TGCGCCAGCAGCGTCGGGACACCGACCTACGAGCAGTACTTC. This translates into CASSVGTPTYEQYF.

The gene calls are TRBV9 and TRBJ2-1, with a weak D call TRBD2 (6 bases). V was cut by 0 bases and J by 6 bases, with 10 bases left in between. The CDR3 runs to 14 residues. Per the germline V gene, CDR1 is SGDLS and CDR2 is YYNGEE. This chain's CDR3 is CASSVGLAPNEQFF. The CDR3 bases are TGTGCCAGCAGCGTAGGCCTAGCGCCCAATGAGCAGTTCTTC.

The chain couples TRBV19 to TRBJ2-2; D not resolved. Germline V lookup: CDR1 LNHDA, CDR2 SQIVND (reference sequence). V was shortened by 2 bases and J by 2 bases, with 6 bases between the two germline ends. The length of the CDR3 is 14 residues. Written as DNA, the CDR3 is TGTGCCAGTAGTATAAGAATAAACACCGGGGAGCTGTTTTTT. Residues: CASSIRINTGELFF.

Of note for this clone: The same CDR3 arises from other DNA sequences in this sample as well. This CDR3 reads CASSLSSGTDTQYF. DNA of the CDR3: TGTGCCAGCAGCTTATCTAGCGGGACTGATACGCAGTATTTT. The gene calls are TRBV7-9 and TRBJ2-3; 9 bases match TRBD2. CDR1 is SEHNR and CDR2 is FQNEAQ in the germline V gene (reference sequence). The CDR3 sequence is 14 residues long. Losses at the gene ends were 2 bases for V and 6 bases for J; bases not matched to a gene: 3.

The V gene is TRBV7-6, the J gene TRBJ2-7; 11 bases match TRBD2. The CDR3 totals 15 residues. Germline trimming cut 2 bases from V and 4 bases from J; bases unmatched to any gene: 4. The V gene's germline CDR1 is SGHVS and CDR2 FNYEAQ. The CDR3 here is CASSLKRLAGYEQYF. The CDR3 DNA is TGTGCCAGCAGCTTAAAAAGACTAGCGGGATACGAGCAGTACTTC.

The CDR3 region has the DNA TGTGCCAGCAGCTCGACGGCTGTCGGTCATGAGCAGTTCTTC. Its protein product is CASSSTAVGHEQFF. J is TRBJ2-1 and V is TRBV7-9, with D hard to call. This CDR3 is 14 amino acids long. V was clipped by 4 bases and J by 8 bases, with 15 bases between them. CDR1 is SEHNR and CDR2 is FQNEAQ in the germline V gene (reference sequence).

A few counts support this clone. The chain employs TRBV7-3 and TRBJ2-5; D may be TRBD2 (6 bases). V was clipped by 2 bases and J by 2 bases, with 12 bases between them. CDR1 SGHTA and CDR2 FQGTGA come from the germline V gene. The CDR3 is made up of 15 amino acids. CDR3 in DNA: TGTGCCAGCAGCTTATTCAAAGGAGGGCAAGAGACCCAGTACTTC. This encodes CASSLFKGGQETQYF.